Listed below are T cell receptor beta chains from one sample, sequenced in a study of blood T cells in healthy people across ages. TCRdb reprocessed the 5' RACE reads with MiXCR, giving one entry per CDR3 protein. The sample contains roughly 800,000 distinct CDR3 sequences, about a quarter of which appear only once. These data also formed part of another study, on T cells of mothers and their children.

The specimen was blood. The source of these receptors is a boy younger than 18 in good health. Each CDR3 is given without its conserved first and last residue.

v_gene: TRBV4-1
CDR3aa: ASSQEGTSYDEQF

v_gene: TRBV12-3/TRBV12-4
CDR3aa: ASTLLAGISYEQF

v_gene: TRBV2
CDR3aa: ASINRGDEQY

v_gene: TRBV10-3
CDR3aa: AISDTGVSPDTQY

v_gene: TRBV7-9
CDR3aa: ASSPRLGGALQETQY

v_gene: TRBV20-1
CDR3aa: SARLAGHVETQY

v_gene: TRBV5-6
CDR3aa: ASTGGLAGAEETQY

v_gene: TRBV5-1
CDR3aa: ASSSTGLVGEQY

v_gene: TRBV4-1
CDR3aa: ASSQEGPGETQY

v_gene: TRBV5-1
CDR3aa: ASSPYGGPGETQY

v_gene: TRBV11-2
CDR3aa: ASSSLMWDGEQY

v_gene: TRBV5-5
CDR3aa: ASSFEGGVANVLT

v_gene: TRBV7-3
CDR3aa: ASSFPRRGLSGANVLT

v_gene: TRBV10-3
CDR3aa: AISDQTGQETQY

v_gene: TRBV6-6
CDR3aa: ASSDRGYNQPQH

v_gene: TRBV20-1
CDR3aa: SATSTVNTEAF

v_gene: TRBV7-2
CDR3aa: ASSPRSRGSLYEQY

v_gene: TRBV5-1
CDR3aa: ASSLAGSTSGNTIY

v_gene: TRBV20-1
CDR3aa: SASPERDTQY

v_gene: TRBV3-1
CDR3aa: ASSRVLRDPKLF

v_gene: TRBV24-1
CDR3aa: ATSDGRRGDPDTQY

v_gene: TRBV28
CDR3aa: ASSWAGGGNGQF

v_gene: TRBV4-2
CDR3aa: ASSQERGNNEQF

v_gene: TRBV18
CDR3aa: ASSHEENEQF

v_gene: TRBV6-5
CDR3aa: ASIRSGARGETQY

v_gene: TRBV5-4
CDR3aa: ASSIDRAGNEQY

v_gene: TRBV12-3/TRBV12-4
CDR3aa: ASRAGLVETQY

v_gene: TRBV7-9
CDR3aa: ASSPLTDYEQY

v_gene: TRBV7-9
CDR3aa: ASSFEGPGELF

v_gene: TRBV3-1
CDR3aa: ASRKTMKSSGNTIY

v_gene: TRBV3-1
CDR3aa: ASSRKTRGQRPLR

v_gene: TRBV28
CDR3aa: ASSLKGAGYGYT